This T cell receptor beta chain was captured by sequencing in a study of T-cell reconstitution after alpha-beta-depleted transplantation in children. Study results and caveats: By one year post-transplant, T-cell counts and diversity largely arose from T cells that were newly produced. Reportedly, alpha-beta T cells present about two months post-transplant originated from several hundred expanded clones of graft origin. From surviving recipient T cells and thymic progenitors came the high day-60 TCRbeta diversity observed in some patients.

This clonotype was counted a few times. Its target is not known. Trimming stripped 4 bases from V and 5 bases from J, with 21 bases between. Germline CDR1 is ENHRY and CDR2 is SYGVKD. The CDR3 totals 16 residues. Unique molecular identifiers featured in how the TCRbeta library was prepared. TCRdb re-called the PCR reads with MiXCR, one entry per CDR3 protein. Of more than 400,000 distinct CDR3 sequences in the sample, about an eighth were seen once. The V and J genes are TRBV10-3 and TRBJ2-7; a weak D match, TRBD1 (5 bases). The sample consisted of PBMCs, mostly from graft donor cells, taken 180 days after TCRalphabeta/CD19-depleted stem cell transplant. The receptor was isolated from a female patient between 2 and 15 years old who had a stem cell transplant for aplastic anemia, so the T cells may come from the graft donor. The CDR3, as DNA: TGTGCCATCAGTGCCTTGGGCCAGGGCATTTTCCACGAGCAGTACTTC. Translation gives CAISALGQGIFHEQYF.